The clone carrying this T cell receptor beta chain was detected many times. Its antigen is unknown. V lost 2 bases and J lost 0; bases outside the gene matches: 10. This CDR3 is built from 18 residues. Germline V CDR1 and CDR2: SGHTA, FQGTGA. This record belongs to a study of T cell repertoires in cytomegalovirus infection. As for the study in general: Public TCR beta signature analysis indicated the presence of both CMV infection and matching HLA type. Study results and caveats: Accumulated public TCR beta family frequency recognized individuals carrying CMV together with the relevant HLA.

TCRdb recomputed calls from the reads with MiXCR, one row per CDR3 protein. The table has approximately 500,000 distinct CDR3 sequences, 16% seen once. This chain links TRBV7-3 with TRBJ2-3; TRBD1 agrees at 8 bases. The specimen was CD8+ T cells from PBMCs. The receptor was isolated from a human donor in good health (CMV status not recorded). Some clones in this sample may be carry-over from other donors' samples. CDR3 sequence (DNA): TGTGCCAGCAGCTTACTGCAGGGGGCTAGCAGTAGCACAGATACGCAGTATTTT. This encodes CASSLLQGASSSTDTQYF.